Listed below are T cell receptor beta chains from one sample, sequenced in a study of T cells in Graves' hyperthyroidism and ophthalmopathy. Each CDR3 protein gets one entry after TCRdb re-called the multiplex PCR reads with MiXCR. The sample lists about 700,000 distinct CDR3 sequences; 40% to 55% were seen once. Sequenced input: peripheral blood or thyroid tissue (not recorded which). The receptors stem from an adult man with Graves' disease, either hyperthyroidism or ophthalmopathy (not recorded which). Both conserved end residues are part of each CDR3. D genes are given only for firm matches. Size is omitted from some rows. Given values are once, few, many or a class for expanded clones.

TRBV10-3,.,TRBJ2-1,.,CAISERQVAYEQFF,TGTGCCATCAGTGAACGGCAGGTCGCCTATGAGCAGTTCTTC
TRBV29-1,many,TRBJ2-6,.,CSVVGGAPGANVLTF,TGCAGCGTTGTCGGGGGAGCCCCTGGGGCCAACGTCCTGACTTTC
TRBV7-9,.,TRBJ2-7,TRBD1,CASSLGGQGAGPNYEQYF,TGTGCCAGCAGCTTAGGGGGACAGGGGGCTGGCCCAAACTACGAGCAGTACTTC
TRBV6-6,few,TRBJ2-2,.,CASSLSHRDTGELFF,TGTGCCAGCAGCCTGAGCCACAGGGACACCGGGGAGCTGTTTTTT
TRBV6-5,.,TRBJ1-3,TRBD1,CASSSTGTVGNTIYF,TGTGCCAGCAGTTCGACCGGGACAGTAGGAAACACCATATATTTT
TRBV19,few,TRBJ1-1,.,CASSIAEGLNTEAFF,TGTGCCAGTAGTATAGCTGAGGGGCTGAACACTGAAGCTTTCTTT
TRBV15,.,TRBJ1-2,TRBD1,CATSKTGQGNYGYTF,TGTGCCACCAGCAAGACGGGACAGGGCAACTATGGCTACACCTTC
TRBV5-1,.,TRBJ2-7,TRBD2,CASSITSDSYEQYF,TGCGCCAGCAGCATTACTAGCGATTCCTACGAGCAGTACTTC
TRBV10-3,.,TRBJ2-3,TRBD2,CAISSSGGATDTQYF,TGTGCCATCAGTTCGAGCGGGGGGGCCACAGATACGCAGTATTTT
TRBV7-9,many,TRBJ1-1,.,CASSLSVMNTEAFF,TGTGCCAGCAGCTTATCAGTAATGAACACTGAAGCTTTCTTT